This T cell receptor (beta chain) emerged from a study of cytomegalovirus exposure and HLA in healthy donors. The PCR employed 60 Vbeta primers together with 13 Jbeta primers. Profiled with immunoSEQ multiplex PCR; TCRdb holds only in-frame clones, not every one. The table shows some 130,000 clones, with more than 7.5% occurring only once. V shed 4 bases and J shed 2 bases, with 14 bases lying between them. Germline CDR1 and CDR2: SNHLY and FYNNEI. The CDR3 length is 15 residues. This clone was counted between two and nine times. This TCR was recovered from a man aged 50 to 59 in good health and CMV-seronegative. Sequencing used PBMCs. V usage is TRBV2 and J usage is TRBJ1-2; TRBD1 is a possible D gene (5 bases). The chain's CDR3 is CASSGWAGRNYGYTF. The CDR3 nucleotides read TGTGCCAGCAGTGGCTGGGCAGGGCGAAACTATGGCTACACCTTC.